Sequencing of this TCR beta chain was carried out in a study of OX40 agonist ivuxolimab in advanced cancers. The overall study: Aged 23 to 79 with a mean of roughly 63 years, they were almost 85% male. Three patients showed partial responses: one hepatocellular carcinoma and two cutaneous melanoma cases. Of the participants, 40% had some prior anti-PD-1, anti-PD-L1 or anti-CTLA-4 therapy, which was allowed.

Notes on this clone: The antigen is undetermined.

The protocol was immunoSEQ multiplex PCR, while the TCRdb copy is restricted to in-frame clones and leaves out a portion. The sample lists about 42,000 clones; around nine tenths were seen once. CDR3 length: 13 amino acids. The germline V gene has CDR1 SEHNR and CDR2 FQNEAQ (reference sequence). Germline trimming cut 11 bases from V and 5 bases from J; bases unmatched to any gene: 8. Study outcomes and limitations: There were, on average, more expanded clones in CD8+ T cells than in CD4+.

The V call is TRBV7-9, the J call TRBJ1-4, with 7 bases aligning to TRBD1. The sequences come from CD4+ or CD8+ T cells sorted from blood, collected in a trial of the OX40 agonist ivuxolimab. The TCR sequence derives from an adult with an advanced solid tumor such as melanoma, head and neck, liver or kidney cancer. The CDR3 nucleotides are TGTGCCGGAAGGGACAGCTCAAATGAAAAACTGTTTTTT. Protein sequence: CAGRDSSNEKLFF.